The 29 T cell receptor beta chains in this list originate from one sample, sequenced in a study of identical twins. TCRdb ran MiXCR on the 5' RACE reads and lists one entry per CDR3 protein. The sample records 230,000 or so distinct CDR3 sequences, around 8.8% being singletons. These data were also filed under a second study, of yellow fever vaccine responses in identical twins.

Sequenced material: CD8+ T cells sorted from blood. The source is a woman in her late teens or twenties in good health.

The sample holds many counts of this clonotype. The rearrangement joins TRBV9 to TRBJ1-5, with a possible D match to TRBD1 (5 bases). V dropped 4 bases and J dropped 0 bases, with 11 bases sitting between them. The germline gives CDR1 SGDLS, CDR2 YYNGEE. This CDR3 is built from 15 residues. CDR3 residues: CASSRGYSSNQPQHF. The CDR3 DNA sequence: TGTGCCAGCAGCCGGGGGTACTCTAGCAATCAGCCCCAGCATTTT.

The rearrangement uses TRBV24-1 and TRBJ2-5, with TRBD2 matching over 8 bases. Germline CDR1 KGHDR, CDR2 SFDVKD. The CDR3 length is 17 residues. The trim removed 1 base at V and 2 bases at J, leaving 8 bases unmatched. Here the CDR3 DNA reads TGTGCCACCAGTGATTTTAGTTGGGCTAGCGGGCAAGAGACCCAGTACTTC. It is translated as CATSDFSWASGQETQYF.

This chain connects TRBV4-3 to TRBJ2-1; 10 nucleotides match TRBD1. The CDR3 runs to 15 residues. Germline values: CDR1 LGHNA, CDR2 YSLEER. Trimming took 4 bases from V and 7 from J; bases not matched to a gene: 7. The CDR3 is CASSPTDRGRNEQFF. The CDR3, as DNA: TGCGCCAGCAGCCCAACGGACAGGGGGAGGAATGAGCAGTTCTTC.

This sequence joins TRBV3-1 and TRBJ2-2, with D hard to call. The CDR3 has 15 residues. Germline V gives CDR1 LGHDT, CDR2 YNNKEL (reference sequence). The V and J ends lost 3 bases and 3 bases respectively, with 11 bases between them. CDR3 region: CASSHTAAYTGELFF. The CDR3 DNA is TGTGCCAGCAGCCACACAGCAGCCTACACCGGGGAGCTGTTTTTT.

This clonotype showed up many times. The chain employs TRBV20-1 and TRBJ2-7; TRBD2 might be the D (5 bases). CDR3 size: 13 residues. The V end lost 3 bases, the J end lost 6 bases, and 15 bases lay between the germline ends. In germline, CDR1 is DFQATT, CDR2 SNEGSKA (reference sequence). The DNA of the CDR3 is TGCAGTGCTAGGGGTTATAGCGAGACCGAGCAGTACTTC. Amino acid sequence: CSARGYSETEQYF.

This clonotype was counted between two and nine times. The chain links TRBV6-2 or TRBV6-3 to TRBJ2-7; a possible D gene is TRBD1 (6 bases). The CDR3 runs 13 residues. Trimming cost V 5 bases and J 5 bases, with 13 bases left between them. The V gene's germline CDR1 is MNHEY and CDR2 SVGEGT. The CDR3 bases are TGTGCCAGCAGTCCCTACAGGGTCCACGAGCAGTACTTC. This translates into CASSPYRVHEQYF.

This clonotype was picked up many times. This chain uses TRBV7-9 with TRBJ1-3; D not certain. The V end lost 1 base, the J end lost 2 bases, and 9 bases lay between the germline ends. The CDR3 contains 15 residues. Germline assignment: CDR1 SEHNR and CDR2 FQNEAQ (reference sequence). CDR3 region: CASSLEAGAGNTIYF. The CDR3 coding sequence is TGTGCCAGCAGCTTAGAAGCCGGAGCTGGAAACACCATATATTTT.

This CDR3 reads CASSLGGLGNEQFF. The CDR3 DNA is TGTGCCAGCAGTTTGGGGGGCCTCGGTAATGAGCAGTTCTTC. The rearrangement joins TRBV28 to TRBJ2-1, with D possibly called TRBD1 or TRBD2 (6 bases each). This CDR3 is 14 amino acids long. The germline V gene has CDR1 MDHEN and CDR2 SYDVKM. Trimming took 3 bases from V and 7 from J, leaving 13 bases between them.

The sample holds many counts of this clonotype. The genes are TRBV5-1 and TRBJ2-3; no clear D. This CDR3 has 14 residues. V lost 4 bases and J lost 5, with 14 bases in between. Germline V CDR1 and CDR2: SGHRS, YFSETQ. The CDR3 DNA reads as TGCGCCAGCAGCGCTGGACCTAACGAAGATACGCAGTATTTT. Translating gives CASSAGPNEDTQYF.

The V call is TRBV29-1, the J call TRBJ2-2; D may be TRBD2 (6 bases). V lost 3 bases, J lost 5 bases, and 16 bases lay in between. Looked up from germline, CDR1 is SQVTM and CDR2 is ANQGSEA. This CDR3 is built from 15 residues. The CDR3 here is CSVDASGLRTGELFF. CDR3 nucleotides: TGCAGCGTTGATGCCAGCGGGCTTAGGACCGGGGAGCTGTTTTTT.

The rearrangement uses TRBV4-3 and TRBJ2-1; 7 nucleotides agree with TRBD2. Germline values: CDR1 LGHNA, CDR2 YSLEER. The CDR3 runs 17 residues. The V gene end was trimmed by 0 bases and the J gene end by 8 bases; junction bases not matched to a gene: 13. CDR3 loop: CASSQDYSSGIVDEQFF. CDR3 bases: TGCGCCAGCAGCCAAGATTACTCAAGCGGGATAGTAGATGAGCAGTTCTTC.

This clonotype appeared many times. This sequence joins TRBV12-3 or TRBV12-4 and TRBJ2-2; D possibly corresponds to TRBD1 (6 bases). V lost 4 bases to trimming and J lost 2 bases, with 14 bases between them. The CDR3 runs 16 residues. The CDR3 sequence is CASSSIRTVNTGELFF. The CDR3 nucleotides read TGTGCCAGCAGTTCAATTCGGACAGTTAACACCGGGGAGCTGTTTTTT.

As regards this clonotype: This sequence may be a read error, since a much larger clone differs from it by one base. This sequence joins TRBV29-1 and TRBJ2-5; the match to TRBD2 covers 8 bases. V dropped 8 bases and J dropped 5; count of bases not matched to a gene: 13. Germline V gene lookup returns CDR1 SQVTM and CDR2 ANQGSEA. The CDR3 length is 14 residues. The CDR3 sequence is CSSIPGLELETQYF. The CDR3 nucleotides are TGCAGCTCTATACCGGGACTAGAGTTGGAGACCCAGTACTTC. Complete variable domain (other parts from reference TRBV29-1 and TRBJ2-5): SAVISQKPSRDICQRGTSLTIQCQVDSQVTMMFWYRQQPGQSLTLIATANQGSEATYESGFVIDKFPISRPNLTFSTLTVSNMSPEDSSIYLCSSIPGLELETQYFGPGTRLLVL.

This clonotype was seen at least ten times. The gene calls are TRBV4-3 and TRBJ2-4; TRBD1 or TRBD2 may be the D gene (5 bases each). Trimming took 0 bases from V and 5 from J, leaving 11 bases between them. The V gene's germline CDR1 is LGHNA and CDR2 YSLEER. CDR3 length: 15 residues. The CDR3 DNA reads TGCGCCAGCAGCCAAGATTGGGGACCCCAAAACATTCAGTACTTC. Translated, it gives CASSQDWGPQNIQYF.

The V and J genes are TRBV7-9 and TRBJ1-2; 7 positions agree with TRBD1. The junction had 13 bases not matched to a gene; V was cut back by 5 bases and J by 10 bases. Germline CDR1 SEHNR, CDR2 FQNEAQ (reference sequence). This CDR3 is 14 amino acids long. The CDR3: CASSTLPSTGPYTF. The DNA for the CDR3 is TGTGCCAGCAGCACCTTACCCTCGACAGGGCCCTACACCTTC.

This clonotype was observed a handful of times. This rearrangement joins TRBV5-4 to TRBJ2-3; 10 bases fit TRBD1. Germline V lookup: CDR1 SGHNT, CDR2 YYREEE (reference sequence). There are 16 residues in the CDR3. The trim removed 1 base at V and 1 base at J, leaving 3 bases unmatched. The CDR3 reads CASSLPGTGGTDTQYF. CDR3 coding DNA: TGTGCCAGCAGCTTGCCGGGGACAGGGGGCACAGATACGCAGTATTTT.

This chain connects TRBV7-9 to TRBJ2-3; 8 positions match TRBD1. V dropped 4 bases and J dropped 4; count of bases not matched to a gene: 4. The CDR3 spans 14 residues. Germline values: CDR1 SEHNR, CDR2 FQNEAQ (reference sequence). CDR3 in DNA: TGTGCCAGCAGCTCAGACAGGGGACCAGATACGCAGTATTTT. Protein: CASSSDRGPDTQYF.

This clonotype was seen ten or more times. The chain recombines TRBV9 with TRBJ2-5; TRBD2 might be the D (6 bases). Germline V lookup: CDR1 SGDLS, CDR2 YYNGEE. The V end lost 0 bases, the J end lost 4 bases, and 10 bases lay between the germline ends. This CDR3 is built from 14 residues. The CDR3 here is CASSVGGNLETQYF. CDR3 DNA sequence: TGTGCCAGCAGCGTAGGCGGGAATTTAGAGACCCAGTACTTC.

At least ten counts were recorded for this clonotype. V gene TRBV20-1 combines with J gene TRBJ2-7, with 11 positions matching TRBD1. Germline CDR1 DFQATT, CDR2 SNEGSKA (reference sequence). The CDR3 length is 13 residues. With V trimmed by 5 bases and J by 2 bases, 2 bases remained unmatched. CDR3 sequence reads: CSARTGGTYEQYF. In DNA form, the CDR3 reads TGCAGTGCTCGGACAGGGGGCACCTACGAGCAGTACTTC.

This clonotype was counted many times. The rearrangement links TRBV7-9 to TRBJ2-1; 10 bases agree with TRBD2. The CDR3 spans 14 residues. Germline CDR1 and CDR2: SEHNR and FQNEAQ (reference sequence). The ends lost 1 base at V and 7 bases at J; junction bases unmatched: 1. CDR3 DNA: TGTGCCAGCAGCTTAGAACTAGCGGGGAATGAGCAGTTCTTC. Residues: CASSLELAGNEQFF.

The chain carries TRBV12-3 or TRBV12-4 and TRBJ2-1, with 13 bases aligning to TRBD2. This CDR3 has 19 residues. The J segment lost 4 bases and the V segment lost 11 bases, leaving 20 bases of the junction unmatched. The CDR3 spells CAFSLAARLAGGSYNEQFF. The DNA for the CDR3 is TGTGCCTTCAGTTTAGCCGCCCGACTAGCGGGGGGCTCTTACAATGAGCAGTTCTTC.

The chain is built from TRBV20-1 and TRBJ2-7; 8 nucleotides align to TRBD2. The CDR3 extends over 13 amino acids. Unmatched junction bases numbered 5, after V lost 4 bases and J lost 3 bases. CDR1 and CDR2 (germline): DFQATT, SNEGSKA (reference sequence). CDR3 in DNA: TGCAGTGCTAAAACCGGGACTAGCTACGAGCAGTACTTC. Protein sequence: CSAKTGTSYEQYF.

This clonotype has just a few counts. The chain couples TRBV12-3 or TRBV12-4 to TRBJ2-4; 8 bases agree with TRBD2. V trimming: 3 bases; J trimming: 5 bases; junction bases outside the gene matches: 6. This CDR3 spans 15 amino acids. The DNA for the CDR3 is TGTGCCAGCAGTTTCTACGGGAGGGGGGAAAACATTCAGTACTTC. It yields the protein CASSFYGRGENIQYF.

This clonotype was seen repeatedly, ten times or more. V and J are TRBV10-2 and TRBJ1-3; 10 bases match TRBD1. The CDR3 runs 16 residues. Germline V gene sequence: CDR1 WSHSY, CDR2 SAAADI. Losses at the gene ends were 6 bases for V and 2 bases for J; bases not matched to a gene: 7. CDR3 DNA sequence: TGCGCCAGCAGGGGGACAGGGGAGAAGGCTGGAAACACCATATATTTT. Its translation: CASRGTGEKAGNTIYF.

This clonotype was seen a few times. The chain couples TRBV6-5 to TRBJ2-1, with D tentatively TRBD2 (6 bases). The V gene lost 2 bases and the J gene lost 3 bases, with 17 bases spanning the gap. CDR3 size: 17 residues. CDR1 MNHEY and CDR2 SVGAGI come from the germline V gene. The CDR3 coding sequence is TGTGCCAGCAGTTACGCCACAGTGAGGGGAGGCTACAATGAGCAGTTCTTC. This gives the protein CASSYATVRGGYNEQFF.

V gene TRBV6-2 or TRBV6-3 combines with J gene TRBJ2-1, with TRBD2 matching over 8 bases. Germline V lookup: CDR1 MNHEY, CDR2 SVGEGT. This CDR3 has 14 amino acids. V gave up 7 bases and J gave up 4 bases; unmatched junction bases: 6. CDR3 DNA sequence: TGTGCCAGCACCACAGCGGGAGAATACAATGAGCAGTTCTTC. Its protein is CASTTAGEYNEQFF.

This clonotype was recorded a few times. The chain is built from TRBV6-5 and TRBJ2-5; D unresolved. V lost 6 bases to trimming and J lost 3 bases, with 8 bases between them. Germline values: CDR1 MNHEY, CDR2 SVGAGI. The length of the CDR3 is 12 residues. The CDR3 is CASRDLEETQYF. DNA for the CDR3: TGTGCCAGCAGAGACTTAGAAGAGACCCAGTACTTC.

This clonotype was counted many times. This chain joins TRBV5-1 and TRBJ2-7, with D unresolved. In germline, CDR1 is SGHRS, CDR2 YFSETQ. This CDR3 spans 15 amino acids. Trimming took off 0 bases at V and 0 bases at J, with 10 bases between the two ends. The CDR3 DNA reads TGCGCCAGCAGCTTGGACCGCAGAAACTCCTACGAGCAGTACTTC. Its protein is CASSLDRRNSYEQYF. Looking up the rest from reference TRBV5-1 and TRBJ2-7 gives the full variable domain: KAGVTQTPRYLIKTRGQQVTLSCSPISGHRSVSWYQQTPGQGLQFLFEYFSETQRNKGNFPGRFSGRQFSNSRSEMNVSTLELGDSALYLCASSLDRRNSYEQYFGPGTRLTVT.

CDR3 DNA: TGTGCCAGCAGCTTAACCGGGACTAGCAGCTACAATGAGCAGTTCTTC. Translation gives CASSLTGTSSYNEQFF. The rearrangement links TRBV7-2 to TRBJ2-1, with 9 bases matching TRBD2. The CDR3 length is 16 residues. Germline assignment: CDR1 SGHTA and CDR2 FQGNSA. The V and J ends lost 2 bases and 3 bases, in that order; junction bases with no gene match: 5. The complete variable domain, with remaining parts taken from reference TRBV7-2 and TRBJ2-1, reads GAGVSQSPSNKVTEKGKDVELRCDPISGHTALYWYRQSLGQGLEFLIYFQGNSAPDKSGLPSDRFSAERTGGSVSTLTIQRTQQEDSAVYLCASSLTGTSSYNEQFFGPGTRLTVL.